The present T cell receptor beta chain was sequenced within a study of cytomegalovirus exposure and HLA in healthy donors. The wider study: Assignment to the Caucasian-associated ancestry cluster applied to less than 85% of the roughly 420 genotyped donors.

The PCR employed 60 Vbeta primers together with 13 Jbeta primers. Measured with immunoSEQ multiplex PCR; TCRdb has only the in-frame clones, and not every one. The sample holds 160,000 or so clones, around 80% seen once. With respect to this clone: What it binds is unknown.

Germline V gene lookup returns CDR1 SGDLS and CDR2 YYNGEE. Trimming cost V 0 bases and J 2 bases, with 6 bases left between them. The CDR3 runs 13 residues. Broader study findings: The investigators catalogued 150 or so TCR beta chains as cytomegalovirus-associated. Immune exposure was documented only through CMV serostatus.

This TCR derives from a woman younger than 30 in good health and CMV-seronegative. The sequenced sample was PBMCs. The V call is TRBV9, the J call TRBJ2-7; D is undetermined. CDR3: CASSVGQTYEQYF. The CDR3 DNA reads TGTGCCAGCAGCGTAGGGCAGACCTACGAGCAGTACTTC. The full variable domain, its missing parts supplied by reference TRBV9 and TRBJ2-7, is DSGVTQTPKHLITATGQRVTLRCSPRSGDLSVYWYQQSLDQGLQFLIQYYNGEERAKGNILERFSAQQFPDLHSELNLSSLELGDSALYFCASSVGQTYEQYFGPGTRLTVT.